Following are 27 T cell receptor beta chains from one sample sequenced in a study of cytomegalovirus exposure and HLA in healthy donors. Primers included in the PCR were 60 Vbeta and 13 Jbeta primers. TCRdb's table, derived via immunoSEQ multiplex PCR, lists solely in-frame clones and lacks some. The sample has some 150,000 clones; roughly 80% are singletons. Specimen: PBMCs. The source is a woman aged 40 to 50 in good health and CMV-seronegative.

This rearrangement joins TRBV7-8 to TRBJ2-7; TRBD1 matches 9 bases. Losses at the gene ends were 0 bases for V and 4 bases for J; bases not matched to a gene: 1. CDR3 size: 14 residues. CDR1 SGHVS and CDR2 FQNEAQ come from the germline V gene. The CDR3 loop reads CASSLADRGYEQYF. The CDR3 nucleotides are TGTGCCAGCAGCTTAGCAGACAGGGGGTACGAGCAGTACTTC.

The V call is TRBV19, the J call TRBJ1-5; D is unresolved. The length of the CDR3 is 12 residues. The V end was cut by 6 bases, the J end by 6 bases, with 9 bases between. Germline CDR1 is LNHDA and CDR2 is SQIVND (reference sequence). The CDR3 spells CASSQAGQPQHF. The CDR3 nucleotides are TGTGCCAGTAGCCAGGCGGGTCAGCCCCAGCATTTT.

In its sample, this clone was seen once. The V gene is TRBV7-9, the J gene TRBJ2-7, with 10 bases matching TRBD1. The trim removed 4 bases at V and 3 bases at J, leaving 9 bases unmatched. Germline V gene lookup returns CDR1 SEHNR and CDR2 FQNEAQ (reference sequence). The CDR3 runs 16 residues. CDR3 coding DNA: TGTGCCAGCAGCTCGCGACAGGGGGCGATTTACTACGAGCAGTACTTC. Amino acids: CASSSRQGAIYYEQYF. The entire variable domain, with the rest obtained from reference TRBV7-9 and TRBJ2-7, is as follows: DTGVSQNPRHKITKRGQNVTFRCDPISEHNRLYWYRQTLGQGPEFLTYFQNEAQLEKSRLLSDRFSAERPKGSFSTLEIQRTEQGDSAMYLCASSSRQGAIYYEQYFGPGTRLTVT.

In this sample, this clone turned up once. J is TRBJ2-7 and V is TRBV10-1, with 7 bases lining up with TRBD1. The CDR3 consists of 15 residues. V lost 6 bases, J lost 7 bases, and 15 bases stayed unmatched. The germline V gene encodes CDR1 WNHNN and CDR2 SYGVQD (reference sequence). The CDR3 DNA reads TGCGCCAGCAGAAAACCGGGACAGAGCCTCCTAGAGCAGTACTTC. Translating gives CASRKPGQSLLEQYF.

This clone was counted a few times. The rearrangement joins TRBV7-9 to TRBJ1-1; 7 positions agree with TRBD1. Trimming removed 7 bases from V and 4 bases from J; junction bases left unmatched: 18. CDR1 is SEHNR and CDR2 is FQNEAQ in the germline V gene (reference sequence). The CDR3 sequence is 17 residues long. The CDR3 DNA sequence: TGTGCCAGCACCCCCCCCTCAGATCGGACAGGAGGCACTGAAGCTTTCTTT. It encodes CASTPPSDRTGGTEAFF.

Here the CDR3 DNA reads TGTGCCAGCAGCCCCCGGGGGGGCACGAACACTGAAGCTTTCTTT. Its protein product is CASSPRGGTNTEAFF. The chain is built from TRBV4-2 and TRBJ1-1; TRBD1 is a possible D gene (6 bases). The CDR3 runs to 15 residues. CDR1 is LGHNA and CDR2 is YNFKEQ in the germline V gene. The V end was cut by 4 bases, the J end by 1 base, with 13 bases between.

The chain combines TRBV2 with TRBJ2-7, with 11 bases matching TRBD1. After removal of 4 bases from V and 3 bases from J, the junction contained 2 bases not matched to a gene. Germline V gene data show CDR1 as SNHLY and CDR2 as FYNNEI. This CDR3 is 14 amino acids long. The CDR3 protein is CASSGGQGGYEQYF. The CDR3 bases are TGTGCCAGCAGTGGGGGACAGGGGGGCTACGAGCAGTACTTC.

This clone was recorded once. CDR3 amino acids: CASSGIVVGGYNEQFF. The CDR3 DNA follows: TGCGCCAGCAGCGGGATAGTCGTAGGCGGGTACAATGAGCAGTTCTTC. V gene TRBV5-1 combines with J gene TRBJ2-1; TRBD2 is a possible D gene (5 bases). With 4 bases removed from V and 4 bases from J, the gap between germline ends came to 18 bases. Germline-derived CDR1 and CDR2 are SGHRS and YFSETQ. The CDR3 loop spans 16 amino acids.

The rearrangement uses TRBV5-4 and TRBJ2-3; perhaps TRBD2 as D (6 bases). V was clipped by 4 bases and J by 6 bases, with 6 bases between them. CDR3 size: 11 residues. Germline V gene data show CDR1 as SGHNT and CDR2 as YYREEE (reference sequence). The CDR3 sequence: CASSRGDTQYF. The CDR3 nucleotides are TGTGCCAGCAGCCGGGGGGATACGCAGTATTTT.

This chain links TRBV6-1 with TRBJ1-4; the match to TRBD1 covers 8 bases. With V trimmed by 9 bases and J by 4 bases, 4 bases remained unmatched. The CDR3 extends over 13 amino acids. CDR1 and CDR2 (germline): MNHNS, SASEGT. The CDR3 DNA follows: TGTGCCAGTCACAGGGGGGTTAATGAAAAACTGTTTTTT. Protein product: CASHRGVNEKLFF.

In nucleotides, the CDR3 is TGTGCCAGCAGTGTTGACAGCGCCTCTGGGGCCAACGTCCTGACTTTC. Protein product: CASSVDSASGANVLTF. V gene TRBV6-4 combines with J gene TRBJ2-6; D may be TRBD1 (5 bases). V dropped 4 bases and J dropped 0 bases, with 10 bases sitting between them. The CDR3 runs to 16 residues. Germline loops: CDR1 MRHNA, CDR2 SNTAGT.

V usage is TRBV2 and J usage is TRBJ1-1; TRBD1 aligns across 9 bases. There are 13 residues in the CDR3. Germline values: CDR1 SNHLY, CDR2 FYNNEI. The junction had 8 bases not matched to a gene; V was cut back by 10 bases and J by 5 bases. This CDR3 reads CAKEQGAGTEAFF. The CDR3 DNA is TGTGCCAAAGAACAGGGGGCAGGGACTGAAGCTTTCTTT.

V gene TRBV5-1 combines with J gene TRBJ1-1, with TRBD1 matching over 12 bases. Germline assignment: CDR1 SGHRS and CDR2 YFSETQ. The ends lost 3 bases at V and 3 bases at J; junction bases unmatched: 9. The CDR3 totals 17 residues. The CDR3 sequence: CASSSWDRGLLDTEAFF. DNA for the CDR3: TGCGCCAGCAGCTCGTGGGACAGGGGGCTTTTGGACACTGAAGCTTTCTTT.

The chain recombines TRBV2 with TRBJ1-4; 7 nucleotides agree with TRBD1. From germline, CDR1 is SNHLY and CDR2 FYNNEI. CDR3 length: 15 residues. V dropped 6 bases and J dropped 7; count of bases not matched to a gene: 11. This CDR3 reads CASSGGVQGGEKLFF. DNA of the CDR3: TGTGCCAGCAGCGGGGGAGTTCAGGGGGGTGAAAAACTGTTTTTT.

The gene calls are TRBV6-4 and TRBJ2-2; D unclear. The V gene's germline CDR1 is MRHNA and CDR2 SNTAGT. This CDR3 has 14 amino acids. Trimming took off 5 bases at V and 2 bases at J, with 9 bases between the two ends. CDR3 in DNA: TGTGCCAGCAGTCGTATGACTAACACCGGGGAGCTGTTTTTT. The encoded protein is CASSRMTNTGELFF.

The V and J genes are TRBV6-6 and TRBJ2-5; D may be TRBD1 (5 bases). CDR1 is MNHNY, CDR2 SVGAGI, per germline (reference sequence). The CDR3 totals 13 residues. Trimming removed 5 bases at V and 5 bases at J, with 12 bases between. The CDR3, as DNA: TGTGCCAGCAGTCACCAGGGTGGCGAGACCCAGTACTTC. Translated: CASSHQGGETQYF.

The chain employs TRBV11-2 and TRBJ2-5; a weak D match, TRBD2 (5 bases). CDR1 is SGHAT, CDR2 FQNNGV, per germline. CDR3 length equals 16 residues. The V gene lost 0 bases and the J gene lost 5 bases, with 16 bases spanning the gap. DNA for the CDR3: TGTGCCAGCAGCTTAGATGGGCGGGTAGTCCGGGAGACCCAGTACTTC. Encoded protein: CASSLDGRVVRETQYF.

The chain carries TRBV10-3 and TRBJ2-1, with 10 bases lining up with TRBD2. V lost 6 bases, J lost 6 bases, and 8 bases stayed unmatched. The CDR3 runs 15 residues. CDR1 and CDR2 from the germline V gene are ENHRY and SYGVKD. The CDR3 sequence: CAIREAGGPLNEQFF. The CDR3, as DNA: TGTGCCATCAGGGAAGCGGGGGGGCCACTCAATGAGCAGTTCTTC.

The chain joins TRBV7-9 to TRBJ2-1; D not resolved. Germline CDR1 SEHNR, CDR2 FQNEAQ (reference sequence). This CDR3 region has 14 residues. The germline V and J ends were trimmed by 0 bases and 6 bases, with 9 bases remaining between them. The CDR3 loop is CASSLASPLNEQFF. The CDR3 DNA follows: TGTGCCAGCAGCTTAGCAAGTCCACTCAATGAGCAGTTCTTC.

The CDR3 protein is CASSLIDRAGYGYTF. The CDR3 coding sequence is TGTGCCAGCAGCCTGATAGACAGGGCTGGCTATGGCTACACCTTC. The V and J genes are TRBV7-9 and TRBJ1-2, with 7 bases aligning to TRBD1. The V segment lost 5 bases and the J segment 4 bases; nucleotides outside the gene matches: 10. The CDR3 sequence is 15 residues long. The germline CDR1 and CDR2 sequences are SEHNR and FQNEAQ (reference sequence).

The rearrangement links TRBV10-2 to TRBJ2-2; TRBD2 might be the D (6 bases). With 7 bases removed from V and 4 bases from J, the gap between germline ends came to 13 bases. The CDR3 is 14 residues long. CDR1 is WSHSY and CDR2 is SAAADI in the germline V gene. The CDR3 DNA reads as TGCGCCAGCATAAGGGAGGCCTCCACCGGGGAGCTGTTTTTT. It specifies CASIREASTGELFF.

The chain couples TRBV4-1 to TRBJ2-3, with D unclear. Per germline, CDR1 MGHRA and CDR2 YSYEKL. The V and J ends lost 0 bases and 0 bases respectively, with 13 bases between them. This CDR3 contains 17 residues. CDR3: CASSQELYVESTDTQYF. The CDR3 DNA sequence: TGCGCCAGCAGCCAAGAACTGTATGTAGAAAGCACAGATACGCAGTATTTT.

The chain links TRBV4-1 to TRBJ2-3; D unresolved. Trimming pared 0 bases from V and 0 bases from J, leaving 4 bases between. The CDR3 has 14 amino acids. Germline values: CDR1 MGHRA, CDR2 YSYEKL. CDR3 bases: TGCGCCAGCAGCCAAGATCCAAGCACAGATACGCAGTATTTT. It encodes CASSQDPSTDTQYF.

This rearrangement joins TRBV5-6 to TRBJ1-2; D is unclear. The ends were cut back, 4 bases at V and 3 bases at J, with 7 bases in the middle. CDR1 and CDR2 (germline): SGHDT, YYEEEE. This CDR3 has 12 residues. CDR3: CASSPGDYGYTF. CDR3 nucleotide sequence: TGTGCCAGCAGCCCCGGGGACTATGGCTACACCTTC.

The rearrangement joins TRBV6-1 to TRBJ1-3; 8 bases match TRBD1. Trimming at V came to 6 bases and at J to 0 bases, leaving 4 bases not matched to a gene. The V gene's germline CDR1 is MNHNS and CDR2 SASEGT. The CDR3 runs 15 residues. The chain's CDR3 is CASSSTGDSGNTIYF. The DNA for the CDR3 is TGTGCCAGCAGCTCGACAGGGGACTCTGGAAACACCATATATTTT.

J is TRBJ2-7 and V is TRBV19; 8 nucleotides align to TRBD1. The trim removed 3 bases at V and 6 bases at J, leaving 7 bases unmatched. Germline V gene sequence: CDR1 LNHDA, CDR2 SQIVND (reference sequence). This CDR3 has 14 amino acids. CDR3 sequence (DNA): TGTGCCAGTAGTATTCAGGGGGCGCAGAGCGAGCAGTACTTC. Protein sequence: CASSIQGAQSEQYF. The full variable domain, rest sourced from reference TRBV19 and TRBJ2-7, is DGGITQSPKYLFRKEGQNVTLSCEQNLNHDAMYWYRQDPGQGLRLIYYSQIVNDFQKGDIAEGYSVSREKKESFPLTVTSAQKNPTAFYLCASSIQGAQSEQYFGPGTRLTVT.

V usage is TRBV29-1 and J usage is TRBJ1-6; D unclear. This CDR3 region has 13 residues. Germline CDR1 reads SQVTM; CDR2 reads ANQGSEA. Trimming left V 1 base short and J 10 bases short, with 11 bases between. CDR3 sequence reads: CSVEAWRGSPLHF. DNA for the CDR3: TGCAGCGTTGAAGCTTGGCGGGGATCACCCCTCCACTTT. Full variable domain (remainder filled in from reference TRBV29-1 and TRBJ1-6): SAVISQKPSRDICQRGTSLTIQCQVDSQVTMMFWYRQQPGQSLTLIATANQGSEATYESGFVIDKFPISRPNLTFSTLTVSNMSPEDSSIYLCSVEAWRGSPLHFGNGTRLTVT.